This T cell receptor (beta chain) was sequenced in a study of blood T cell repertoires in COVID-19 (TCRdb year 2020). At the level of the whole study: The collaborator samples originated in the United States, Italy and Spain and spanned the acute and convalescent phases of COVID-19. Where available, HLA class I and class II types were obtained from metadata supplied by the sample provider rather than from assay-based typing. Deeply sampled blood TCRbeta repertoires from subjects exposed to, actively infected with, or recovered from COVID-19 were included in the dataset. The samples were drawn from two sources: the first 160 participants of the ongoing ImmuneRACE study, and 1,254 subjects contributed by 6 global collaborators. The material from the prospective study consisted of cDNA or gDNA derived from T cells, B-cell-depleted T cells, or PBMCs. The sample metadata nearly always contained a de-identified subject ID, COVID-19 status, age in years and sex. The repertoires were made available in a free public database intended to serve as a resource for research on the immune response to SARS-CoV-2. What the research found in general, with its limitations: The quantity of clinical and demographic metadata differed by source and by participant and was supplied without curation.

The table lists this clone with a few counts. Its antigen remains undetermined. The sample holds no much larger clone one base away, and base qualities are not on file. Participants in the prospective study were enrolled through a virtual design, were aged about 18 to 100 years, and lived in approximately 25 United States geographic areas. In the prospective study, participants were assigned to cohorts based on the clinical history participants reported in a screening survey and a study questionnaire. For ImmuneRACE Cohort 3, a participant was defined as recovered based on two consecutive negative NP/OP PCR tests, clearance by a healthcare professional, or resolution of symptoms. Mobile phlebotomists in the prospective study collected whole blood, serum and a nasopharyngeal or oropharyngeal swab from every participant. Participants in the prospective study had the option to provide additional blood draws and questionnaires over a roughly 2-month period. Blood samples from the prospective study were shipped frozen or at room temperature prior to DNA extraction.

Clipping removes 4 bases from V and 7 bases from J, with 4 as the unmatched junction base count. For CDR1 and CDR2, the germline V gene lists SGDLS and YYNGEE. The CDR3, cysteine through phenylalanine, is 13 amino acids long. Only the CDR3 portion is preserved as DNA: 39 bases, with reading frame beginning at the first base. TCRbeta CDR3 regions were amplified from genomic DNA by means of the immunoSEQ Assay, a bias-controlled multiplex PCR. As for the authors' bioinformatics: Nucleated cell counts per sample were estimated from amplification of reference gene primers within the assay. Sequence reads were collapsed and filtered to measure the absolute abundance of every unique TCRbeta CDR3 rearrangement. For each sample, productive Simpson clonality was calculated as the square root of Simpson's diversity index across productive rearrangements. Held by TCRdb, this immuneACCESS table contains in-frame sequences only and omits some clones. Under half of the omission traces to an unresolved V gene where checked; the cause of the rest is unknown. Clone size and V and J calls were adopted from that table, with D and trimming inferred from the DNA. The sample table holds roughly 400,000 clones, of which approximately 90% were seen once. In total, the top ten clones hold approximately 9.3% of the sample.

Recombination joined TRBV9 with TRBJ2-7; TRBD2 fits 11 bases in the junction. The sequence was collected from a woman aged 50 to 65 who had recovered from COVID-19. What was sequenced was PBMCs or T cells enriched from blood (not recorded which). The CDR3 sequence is CASSPRTSGEQYF. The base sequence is TGTGCCAGCAGCCCCCGGACTAGCGGGGAGCAGTACTTC.